These 10 T cell receptor beta chains were sequenced from one sample in a study of cytomegalovirus exposure and HLA in healthy donors. Clones were read by immunoSEQ multiplex PCR, and TCRdb kept only the in-frame ones, dropping some. The sample lists around 120,000 clones; 80% to 90% were seen once. Sequenced: PBMCs. Receptors originate from a man aged 18 to 29 in good health and CMV-seropositive.

This chain links TRBV2 with TRBJ1-1, with TRBD1 matching over 9 bases. The CDR3 extends over 16 amino acids. The V gene end was trimmed by 6 bases and the J gene end by 6 bases; junction bases not matched to a gene: 14. The germline V gene encodes CDR1 SNHLY and CDR2 FYNNEI. CDR3 sequence (DNA): TGTGCCAGCAGGTATGCCCCCGGGACAGGGACCTCTGAAGCTTTCTTT. This sequence encodes CASRYAPGTGTSEAFF. The full variable domain, in which reference TRBV2 and TRBJ1-1 provide the parts outside the CDR3, is EPEVTQTPSHQVTQMGQEVILRCVPISNHLYFYWYRQILGQKVEFLVSFYNNEISEKSEIFDDQFSVERPDGSNFTLKIRSTKLEDSAMYFCASRYAPGTGTSEAFFGQGTRLTVV.

The chain joins TRBV5-6 to TRBJ2-7; tentative D call: TRBD2 (5 bases). The CDR3 length is 12 residues. V was pared by 4 bases and J by 5 bases, with 10 bases between. Per germline, CDR1 SGHDT and CDR2 YYEEEE. CDR3: CASSPGGDEQYF. DNA of the CDR3: TGTGCCAGCAGCCCAGGAGGTGACGAGCAGTACTTC.

V is TRBV12-1 and J is TRBJ2-5; TRBD2 is taken as the D call from the table, unchecked against the DNA. TRBV12-1 is annotated as a pseudogene. The CDR3 has 17 amino acids. As DNA, the CDR3 is TGTGCCAGCAGCTTTGCGGGTAGCGGGGGGGCCGGGGAGACCCAGTACTTC. The encoded protein is CASSFAGSGGAGETQYF.

This clone was found once. The chain has TRBV6-6 and TRBJ1-3; maybe TRBD1 (5 bases). The germline V gene has CDR1 MNHNY and CDR2 SVGAGI (reference sequence). This CDR3 is built from 12 residues. V was trimmed by 6 bases and J by 2 bases, leaving 5 bases between them. The CDR3 coding sequence is TGTGCCAGCAGGGACACTGGAAACACCATATATTTT. It codes for CASRDTGNTIYF.

The chain has TRBV4-3 and TRBJ1-2, with D perhaps TRBD1 (6 bases). Germline CDR1 and CDR2: LGHNA and YSLEER. Trimming cost V 0 bases and J 4 bases, with 15 bases left between them. The CDR3 extends over 16 amino acids. The CDR3 DNA reads as TGCGCCAGCAGCCAAGAATGGGGCAGGGGTATCTATGGCTACACCTTC. Amino acids: CASSQEWGRGIYGYTF.

The chain employs TRBV11-2 and TRBJ1-2, with D hard to call. Trimming took off 5 bases at V and 4 bases at J, with 14 bases between the two ends. This CDR3 has 14 residues. Germline CDR1 reads SGHAT; CDR2 reads FQNNGV. The CDR3 nucleotides read TGTGCCAGCAGCCTTGGACGGGCGGGCTATGGCTACACCTTC. Translated: CASSLGRAGYGYTF.

This chain connects TRBV18 to TRBJ2-3; D perhaps matches TRBD1 (5 bases). Germline assignment: CDR1 KGHSH and CDR2 LQKENI. V lost 4 bases and J 4 bases, leaving 12 bases between the germline ends. This CDR3 contains 14 residues. DNA of the CDR3: TGTGCCAGCTCACAAGGGGCGGCGGCAGATACGCAGTATTTT. Translating it yields CASSQGAAADTQYF.

The rearrangement joins TRBV7-9 to TRBJ1-1, with a tentative D call TRBD1 (5 bases). The length of the CDR3 is 15 residues. Trimming stripped 2 bases from V and 2 bases from J, with 12 bases between. Germline CDR1 and CDR2: SEHNR and FQNEAQ (reference sequence). The CDR3: CASSLSGGGNTEAFF. As DNA, the CDR3 is TGTGCCAGCAGCTTAAGTGGGGGAGGTAACACTGAAGCTTTCTTT. Looking up the rest from reference TRBV7-9 and TRBJ1-1 gives the full variable domain: DTGVSQNPRHKITKRGQNVTFRCDPISEHNRLYWYRQTLGQGPEFLTYFQNEAQLEKSRLLSDRFSAERPKGSFSTLEIQRTEQGDSAMYLCASSLSGGGNTEAFFGQGTRLTVV.

This clone was seen a handful of times. The chain recombines TRBV11-2 with TRBJ1-3; D unclear. The CDR3 sequence is 16 residues long. The germline gives CDR1 SGHAT, CDR2 FQNNGV. Between the trimmed V and J ends, which lost 7 bases and 0 bases, there was a span of 16 bases. CDR3 DNA sequence: TGTGCCAGCACCAGAGCCCGGGGAAACTCTGGAAACACCATATATTTT. It is translated as CASTRARGNSGNTIYF.

The chain links TRBV5-1 to TRBJ2-7, with 10 bases that match TRBD2. Unmatched junction bases numbered 11, after V lost 4 bases and J lost 4 bases. Germline CDR1 and CDR2: SGHRS and YFSETQ. This CDR3 has 16 residues. The CDR3 DNA sequence: TGCGCCAGCAGCGAAACCGCGGGACTAGCGCAGTACGAGCAGTACTTC. Encoded protein: CASSETAGLAQYEQYF.